The entry below gives a single T cell receptor beta chain sequence along with its context. Its specificity is unknown. These data come from a study of OX40 agonist ivuxolimab in advanced cancers. General study points: People who partly responded at 0.1-3.0 mg/kg had some of the least clonal expansion seen.

The CDR3 is 15 amino acids. The V gene's germline CDR1 is SEHNR and CDR2 FQNEAQ (reference sequence). V was shortened by 6 bases and J by 4 bases, with 18 bases between the two germline ends. Data came from immunoSEQ multiplex PCR; TCRdb stores just in-frame clones and leaves some out. This table has tens of thousands of clones, approximately 80% appearing once. This receptor was identified in an adult with an advanced solid tumor such as melanoma, head and neck, liver or kidney cancer. The material sequenced was CD4+ or CD8+ T cells sorted from blood, taken in a trial of the OX40 agonist ivuxolimab. The rearrangement joins TRBV7-9 to TRBJ1-2; D is possibly TRBD1 (6 bases). The CDR3 DNA follows: TGTGCCAGCAGGAAGACGGGTGAAGGGGGCTATGGCTACACCTTC. This encodes CASRKTGEGGYGYTF.